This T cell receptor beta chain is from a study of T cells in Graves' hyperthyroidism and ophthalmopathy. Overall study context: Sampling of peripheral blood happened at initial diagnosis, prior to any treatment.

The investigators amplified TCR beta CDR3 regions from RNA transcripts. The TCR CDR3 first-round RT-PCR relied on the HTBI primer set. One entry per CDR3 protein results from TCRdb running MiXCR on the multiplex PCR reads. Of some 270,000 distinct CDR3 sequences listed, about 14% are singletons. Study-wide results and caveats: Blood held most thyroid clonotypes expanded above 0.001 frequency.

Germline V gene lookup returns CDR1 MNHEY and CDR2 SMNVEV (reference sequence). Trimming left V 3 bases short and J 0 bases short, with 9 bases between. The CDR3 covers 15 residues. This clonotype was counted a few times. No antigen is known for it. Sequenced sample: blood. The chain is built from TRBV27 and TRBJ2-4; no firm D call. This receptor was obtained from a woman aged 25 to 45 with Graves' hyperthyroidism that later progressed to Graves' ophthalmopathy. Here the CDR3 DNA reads TGTGCCAGCAGTTTTAGCTCCTTAGCCAAAAACATTCAGTACTTC. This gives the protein CASSFSSLAKNIQYF.